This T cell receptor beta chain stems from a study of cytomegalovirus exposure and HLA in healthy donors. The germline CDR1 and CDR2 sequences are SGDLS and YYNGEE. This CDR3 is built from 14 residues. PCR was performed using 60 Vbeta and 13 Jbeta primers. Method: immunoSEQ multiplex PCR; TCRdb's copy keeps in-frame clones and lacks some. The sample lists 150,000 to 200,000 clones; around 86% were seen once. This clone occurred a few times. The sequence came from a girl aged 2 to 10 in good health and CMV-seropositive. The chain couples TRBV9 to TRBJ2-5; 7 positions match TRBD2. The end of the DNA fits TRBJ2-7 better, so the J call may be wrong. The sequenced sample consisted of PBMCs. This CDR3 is CASSPGLVAYEQYF. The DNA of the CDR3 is TGTGCCAGCAGCCCTGGACTAGTAGCCTACGAGCAGTACTTC.